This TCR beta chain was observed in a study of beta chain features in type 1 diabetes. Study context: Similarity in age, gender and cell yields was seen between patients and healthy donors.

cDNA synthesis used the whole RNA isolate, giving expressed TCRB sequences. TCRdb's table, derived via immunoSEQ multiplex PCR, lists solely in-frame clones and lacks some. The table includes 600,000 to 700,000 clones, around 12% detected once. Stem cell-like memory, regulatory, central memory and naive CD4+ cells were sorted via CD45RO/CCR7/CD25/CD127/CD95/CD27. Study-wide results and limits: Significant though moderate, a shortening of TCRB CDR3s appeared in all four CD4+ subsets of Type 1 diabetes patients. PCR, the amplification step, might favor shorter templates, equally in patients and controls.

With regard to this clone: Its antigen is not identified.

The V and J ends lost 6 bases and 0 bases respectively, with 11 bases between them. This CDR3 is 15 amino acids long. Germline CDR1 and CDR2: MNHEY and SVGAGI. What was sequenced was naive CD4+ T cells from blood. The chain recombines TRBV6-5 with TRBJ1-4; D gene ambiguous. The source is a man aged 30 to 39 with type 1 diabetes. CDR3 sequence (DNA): TGTGCCAGCAGACCCACCTTGGCAACTAATGAAAAACTGTTTTTT. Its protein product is CASRPTLATNEKLFF.